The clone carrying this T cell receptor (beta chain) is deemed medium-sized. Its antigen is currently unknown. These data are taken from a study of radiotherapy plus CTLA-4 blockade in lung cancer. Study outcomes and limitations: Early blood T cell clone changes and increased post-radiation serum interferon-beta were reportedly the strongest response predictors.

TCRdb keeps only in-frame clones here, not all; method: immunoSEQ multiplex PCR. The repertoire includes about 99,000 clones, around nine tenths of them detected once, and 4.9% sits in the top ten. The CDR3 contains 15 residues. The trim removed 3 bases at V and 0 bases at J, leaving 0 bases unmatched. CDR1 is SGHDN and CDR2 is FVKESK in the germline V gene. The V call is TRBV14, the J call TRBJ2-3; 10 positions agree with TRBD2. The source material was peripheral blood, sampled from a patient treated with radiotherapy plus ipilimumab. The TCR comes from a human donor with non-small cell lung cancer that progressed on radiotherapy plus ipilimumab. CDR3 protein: CASSQTSGSTDTQYF. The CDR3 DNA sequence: TGTGCCAGCAGCCAGACTAGCGGGAGCACAGATACGCAGTATTTT. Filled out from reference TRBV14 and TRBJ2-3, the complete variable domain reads EAGVTQFPSHSVIEKGQTVTLRCDPISGHDNLYWYRRVMGKEIKFLLHFVKESKQDESGMPNNRFLAERTGGTYSTLKVQPAELEDSGVYFCASSQTSGSTDTQYFGPGTRLTVL.